Reported below is one T cell receptor beta chain. What it recognizes is unknown. The data derive from a study of cytomegalovirus exposure and HLA in healthy donors. General study results and limits: Most observed TCR sequences were rare, whereas some public TCRs were detected in many donors.

Data came from immunoSEQ multiplex PCR; TCRdb stores just in-frame clones and leaves some out. The table has about 98,000 clones, 70% to 90% seen once. The sequence was collected from a woman aged 25 to 39 in good health and CMV-seronegative. Sequencing was performed on PBMCs.

CDR3 coding DNA: TGCGCCAGCAGCACGTCCGGCGGTAACTATGGCTACACCTTC. Translating gives CASSTSGGNYGYTF. This chain joins TRBV5-1 and TRBJ1-2; D gene ambiguous. Germline assignment: CDR1 SGHRS and CDR2 YFSETQ. V was clipped by 4 bases and J by 1 base, with 11 bases between them. This CDR3 contains 14 residues. Based on the CDR3 plus reference TRBV5-1 and TRBJ1-2, the full variable domain is KAGVTQTPRYLIKTRGQQVTLSCSPISGHRSVSWYQQTPGQGLQFLFEYFSETQRNKGNFPGRFSGRQFSNSRSEMNVSTLELGDSALYLCASSTSGGNYGYTFGSGTRLTVV.